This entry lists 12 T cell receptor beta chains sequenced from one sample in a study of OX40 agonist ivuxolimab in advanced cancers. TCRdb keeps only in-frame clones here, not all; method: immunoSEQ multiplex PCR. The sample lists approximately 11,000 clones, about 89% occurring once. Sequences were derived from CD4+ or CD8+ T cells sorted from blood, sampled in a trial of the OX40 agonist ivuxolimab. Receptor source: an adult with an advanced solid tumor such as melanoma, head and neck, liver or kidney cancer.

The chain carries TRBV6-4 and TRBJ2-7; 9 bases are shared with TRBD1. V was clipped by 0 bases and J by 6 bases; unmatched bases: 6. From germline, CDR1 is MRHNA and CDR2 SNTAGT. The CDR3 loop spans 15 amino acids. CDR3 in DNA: TGTGCCAGCAGTGACTCATGGACAGGGGTTGGCGAGCAGTACTTC. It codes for CASSDSWTGVGEQYF.

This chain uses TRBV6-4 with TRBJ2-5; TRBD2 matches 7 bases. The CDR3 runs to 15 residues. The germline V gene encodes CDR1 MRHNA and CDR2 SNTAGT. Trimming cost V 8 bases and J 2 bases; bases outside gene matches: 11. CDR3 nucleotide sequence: TGTGCCAGCTCTACGGGGCGGGAGAGGCAAGAGACCCAGTACTTC. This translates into CASSTGRERQETQYF.

CDR3 protein: CASSSIGYNEQFF. Written as DNA, the CDR3 is TGTGCCAGCAGCTCCATTGGGTACAATGAGCAGTTCTTC. This chain uses TRBV9 with TRBJ2-1; the D is unclear. Germline V CDR1 and CDR2: SGDLS, YYNGEE. V dropped 4 bases and J dropped 4 bases, with 9 bases sitting between them. The CDR3 length is 13 residues.

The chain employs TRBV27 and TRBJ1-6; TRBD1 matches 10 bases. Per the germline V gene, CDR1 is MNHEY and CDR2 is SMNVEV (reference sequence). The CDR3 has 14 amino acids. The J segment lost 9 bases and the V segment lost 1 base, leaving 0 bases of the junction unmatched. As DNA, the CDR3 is TGTGCCAGCAGTTTATGGGACAGGGGTTCACCCCTCCACTTT. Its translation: CASSLWDRGSPLHF.

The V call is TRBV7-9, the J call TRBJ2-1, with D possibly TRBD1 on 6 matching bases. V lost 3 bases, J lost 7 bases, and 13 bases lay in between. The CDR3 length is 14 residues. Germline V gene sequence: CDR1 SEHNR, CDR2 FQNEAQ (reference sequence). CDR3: CASSLVGTGNEQFF. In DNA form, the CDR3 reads TGTGCCAGCAGCTTGGTAGGCACAGGGAATGAGCAGTTCTTC. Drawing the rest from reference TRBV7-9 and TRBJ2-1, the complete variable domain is DTGVSQNPRHKITKRGQNVTFRCDPISEHNRLYWYRQTLGQGPEFLTYFQNEAQLEKSRLLSDRFSAERPKGSFSTLEIQRTEQGDSAMYLCASSLVGTGNEQFFGPGTRLTVL.

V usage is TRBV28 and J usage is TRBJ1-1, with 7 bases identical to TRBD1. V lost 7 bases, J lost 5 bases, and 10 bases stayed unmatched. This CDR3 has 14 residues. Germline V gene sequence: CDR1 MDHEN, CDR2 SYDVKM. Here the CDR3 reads CASTLTGVGTEAFF. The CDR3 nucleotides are TGTGCCAGCACCCTAACAGGGGTAGGGACTGAAGCTTTCTTT.

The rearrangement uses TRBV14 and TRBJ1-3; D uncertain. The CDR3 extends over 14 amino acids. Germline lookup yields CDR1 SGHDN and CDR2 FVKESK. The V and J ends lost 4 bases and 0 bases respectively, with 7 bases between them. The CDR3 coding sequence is TGTGCCAGCAGCCCCGAGGCCTCTGGAAACACCATATATTTT. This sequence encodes CASSPEASGNTIYF.

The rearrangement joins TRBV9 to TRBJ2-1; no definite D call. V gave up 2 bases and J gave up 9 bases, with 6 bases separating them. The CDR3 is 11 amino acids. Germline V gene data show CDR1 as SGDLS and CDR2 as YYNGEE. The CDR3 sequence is CASSVTSEQFF. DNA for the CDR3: TGTGCCAGCAGCGTGACATCTGAGCAGTTCTTC. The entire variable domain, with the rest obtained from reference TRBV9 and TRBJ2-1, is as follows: DSGVTQTPKHLITATGQRVTLRCSPRSGDLSVYWYQQSLDQGLQFLIQYYNGEERAKGNILERFSAQQFPDLHSELNLSSLELGDSALYFCASSVTSEQFFGPGTRLTVL.

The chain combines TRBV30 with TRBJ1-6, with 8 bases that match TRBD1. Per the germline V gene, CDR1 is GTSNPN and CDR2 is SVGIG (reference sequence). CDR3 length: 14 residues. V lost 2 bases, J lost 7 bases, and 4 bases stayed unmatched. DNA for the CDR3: TGTGCCTGGAGTCCCGGGACAGGAAATTCACCCCTCCACTTT. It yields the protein CAWSPGTGNSPLHF.

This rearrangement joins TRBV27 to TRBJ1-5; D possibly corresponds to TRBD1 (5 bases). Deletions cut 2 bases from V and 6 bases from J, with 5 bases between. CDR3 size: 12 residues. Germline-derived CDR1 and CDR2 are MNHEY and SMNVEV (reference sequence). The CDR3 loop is CASSLRGQPQHF. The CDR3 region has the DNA TGTGCCAGCAGTTTAAGGGGTCAGCCCCAGCATTTT.

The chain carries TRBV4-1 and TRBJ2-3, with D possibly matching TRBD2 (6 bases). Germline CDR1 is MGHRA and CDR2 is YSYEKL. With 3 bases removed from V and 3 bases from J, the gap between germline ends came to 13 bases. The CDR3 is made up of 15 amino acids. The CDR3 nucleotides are TGCGCCAGCAGCCACCCCTTCGGGAGTACAGATACGCAGTATTTT. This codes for CASSHPFGSTDTQYF.

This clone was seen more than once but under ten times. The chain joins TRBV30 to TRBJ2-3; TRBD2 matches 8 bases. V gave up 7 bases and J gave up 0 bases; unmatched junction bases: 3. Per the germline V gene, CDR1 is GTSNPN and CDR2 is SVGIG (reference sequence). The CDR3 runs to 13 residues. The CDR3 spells CASSSGSTDTQYF. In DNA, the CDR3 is TGTGCCTCATCTAGCGGGAGCACAGATACGCAGTATTTT.